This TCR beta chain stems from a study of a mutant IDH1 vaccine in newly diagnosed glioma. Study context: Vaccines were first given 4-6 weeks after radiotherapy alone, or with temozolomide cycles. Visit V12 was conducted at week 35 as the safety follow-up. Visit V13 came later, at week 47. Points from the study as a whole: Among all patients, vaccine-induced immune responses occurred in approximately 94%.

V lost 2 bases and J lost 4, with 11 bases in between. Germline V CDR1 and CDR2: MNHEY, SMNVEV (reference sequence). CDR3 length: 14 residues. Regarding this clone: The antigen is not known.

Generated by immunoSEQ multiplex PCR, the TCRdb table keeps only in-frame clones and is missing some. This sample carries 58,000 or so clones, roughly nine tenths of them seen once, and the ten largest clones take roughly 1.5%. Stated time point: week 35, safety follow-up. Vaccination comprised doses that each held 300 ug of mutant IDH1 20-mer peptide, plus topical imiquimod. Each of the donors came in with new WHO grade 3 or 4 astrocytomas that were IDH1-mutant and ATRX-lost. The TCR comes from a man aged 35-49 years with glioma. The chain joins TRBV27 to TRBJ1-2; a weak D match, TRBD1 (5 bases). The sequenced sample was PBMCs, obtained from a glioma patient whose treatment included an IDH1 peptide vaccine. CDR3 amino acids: CASSLKGTPYGYTF. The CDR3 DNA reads TGTGCCAGCAGTTTAAAAGGGACCCCCTATGGCTACACCTTC.